The next 23 T cell receptor beta chains were all read from a single sample in a study of CD8+ T cells in alopecia areata. Extracted from the samples, RNA was reverse transcribed into cDNA to serve as the sequencing template. TCRdb's table, derived via immunoSEQ multiplex PCR, lists solely in-frame clones and lacks some. Among 110,000 to 150,000 clones listed, around 50% were seen once. The sample consisted of CD4+ T cells sorted from blood, taken at week 0. Receptors were obtained from a human donor with alopecia areata.

The chain has TRBV10-3 and TRBJ1-6; TRBD1 might be the D (6 bases). Germline-derived CDR1 and CDR2 are ENHRY and SYGVKD. The V and J ends lost 3 bases and 7 bases respectively, with 16 bases between them. There are 16 residues in the CDR3. The CDR3 sequence is CAISESTGSRNSPLHF. The CDR3 DNA reads TGTGCCATCAGTGAATCTACAGGGTCACGGAATTCACCCCTCCACTTT.

Remarks on this clone: Other DNA sequences in the same sample also yield this CDR3. The V call is TRBV5-1, the J call TRBJ2-7; D unclear. Germline V gene data show CDR1 as SGHRS and CDR2 as YFSETQ. CDR3 length: 13 amino acids. V lost 0 bases and J lost 0, with 4 bases in between. The CDR3 reads CASSLAGSYEQYF. CDR3 bases: TGCGCCAGCAGCTTGGCGGGCTCCTACGAGCAGTACTTC.

This chain links TRBV7-9 with TRBJ1-2; TRBD1 matches at 7 bases. The CDR3 has 14 amino acids. CDR1 is SEHNR and CDR2 is FQNEAQ in the germline V gene (reference sequence). V lost 7 bases, J lost 8 bases, and 13 bases stayed unmatched. The DNA of the CDR3 is TGTGCCAGCACCCCCCTGACAGGGACCAACGGCTACACCTTC. It encodes CASTPLTGTNGYTF.

The chain has TRBV20-1 and TRBJ2-7; D remains unclear. The CDR3 has 11 residues. The germline V gene encodes CDR1 DFQATT and CDR2 SNEGSKA (reference sequence). CDR3 amino acids: CSTYGVDEQYF. The CDR3 DNA reads as TGCTCGACATACGGTGTGGACGAGCAGTACTTC.

The chain uses TRBV27 and TRBJ2-7; D remains ambiguous. CDR3 length: 13 amino acids. Germline V gives CDR1 MNHEY, CDR2 SMNVEV (reference sequence). Trimming stripped 5 bases from V and 4 bases from J, with 12 bases between. CDR3 region: CASSRRNQYEQYF. DNA for the CDR3: TGTGCCAGCAGTCGACGCAACCAATACGAGCAGTACTTC.

Of note for this clone: Other DNA sequences in the same sample also yield this CDR3. This rearrangement joins TRBV30 to TRBJ1-2; D gene uncertain. From germline, CDR1 is GTSNPN and CDR2 SVGIG (reference sequence). The CDR3 extends over 11 amino acids. Trimming shortened V by 0 bases and J by 7 bases, and 6 bases separated the two germline ends. The DNA for the CDR3 is TGTGCCTGGAGTGTTGGAGGTGGCTACACCTTC. It codes for CAWSVGGGYTF. The entire variable domain, with the rest obtained from reference TRBV30 and TRBJ1-2, is as follows: SQTIHQWPATLVQPVGSPLSLECTVEGTSNPNLYWYRQAAGRGLQLLFYSVGIGQISSEVPQNLSASRPQDRQFILSSKKLLLSDSGFYLCAWSVGGGYTFGSGTRLTVV.

The chain links TRBV29-1 to TRBJ1-2; the D gene is possibly TRBD1 (5 bases). This CDR3 is built from 12 residues. Trimming left V 4 bases short and J 9 bases short, with 15 bases between. Germline CDR1 is SQVTM and CDR2 is ANQGSEA. The CDR3 coding sequence is TGCAGCGTTGGGAGGGACGTAGAAAGCTACACCTTC. It is translated as CSVGRDVESYTF.

This clone was observed a handful of times. The chain is built from TRBV7-2 and TRBJ2-3; D assignment may be TRBD1 or TRBD2 (6 bases each). This CDR3 region has 15 residues. CDR1 is SGHTA, CDR2 FQGNSA, per germline. V shed 2 bases and J shed 5 bases, with 14 bases lying between them. The CDR3 region has the DNA TGTGCCAGCAGCTTATGGGGGGCCGTGGGAGATACGCAGTATTTT. This translates into CASSLWGAVGDTQYF.

The V call is TRBV28, the J call TRBJ1-1; a weak D match, TRBD1 (6 bases). Trimming took 2 bases from V and 11 from J, leaving 15 bases between them. The germline V gene encodes CDR1 MDHEN and CDR2 SYDVKM. The CDR3 is 13 amino acids. This CDR3 reads CASSLNREKGAFF. In nucleotides, the CDR3 is TGTGCCAGCAGTTTAAACAGGGAGAAAGGGGCTTTCTTT.

The rearrangement joins TRBV7-9 to TRBJ2-7; 10 bases fit TRBD1. This CDR3 region has 14 residues. With V trimmed by 5 bases and J by 7 bases, 8 bases remained unmatched. Germline assignment: CDR1 SEHNR and CDR2 FQNEAQ (reference sequence). Here the CDR3 DNA reads TGTGCCAGCAGCCCCGGACAGGGGGTGGGAGAGCAGTACTTC. This encodes CASSPGQGVGEQYF.

V gene TRBV10-2 combines with J gene TRBJ1-2, with unresolved D. Germline V CDR1 and CDR2: WSHSY, SAAADI. V gave up 2 bases and J gave up 4 bases, with 11 bases separating them. This CDR3 has 14 residues. The CDR3 here is CASSEGLTFYGYTF. The CDR3 DNA sequence: TGCGCCAGCAGTGAGGGACTGACATTCTATGGCTACACCTTC.

The chain has TRBV30 and TRBJ2-2; the D gene is possibly TRBD1 (5 bases). Germline V gene lookup returns CDR1 GTSNPN and CDR2 SVGIG (reference sequence). This CDR3 comprises 14 residues. The ends were cut back, 7 bases at V and 0 bases at J, with 12 bases in the middle. The CDR3 sequence: CASKTESNTGELFF. DNA of the CDR3: TGTGCCTCCAAGACAGAATCGAACACCGGGGAGCTGTTTTTT.

This clone was seen more than once but under ten times. This sequence joins TRBV19 and TRBJ1-1; 7 positions match TRBD1. Germline V CDR1 and CDR2: LNHDA, SQIVND (reference sequence). This CDR3 comprises 15 residues. V lost 6 bases, J lost 1 base, and 8 bases stayed unmatched. The CDR3 here is CASSPKRTGNTEAFF. CDR3 in DNA: TGTGCCAGTAGCCCGAAGAGGACAGGGAACACTGAAGCTTTCTTT.

The genes are TRBV11-3 and TRBJ2-5, with no clear D. Germline CDR1 reads SGHNT; CDR2 reads YENEEA. The CDR3 runs 16 residues. The ends were cut back, 3 bases at V and 2 bases at J, with 16 bases in the middle. The CDR3 loop reads CASSFGVLVNQETQYF. Here the CDR3 DNA reads TGTGCCAGCAGCTTTGGGGTGCTCGTCAATCAAGAGACCCAGTACTTC.

This clone was counted between two and nine times. The rearrangement uses TRBV29-1 and TRBJ2-6; 8 positions match TRBD1. The V and J ends lost 3 bases and 4 bases, in that order; junction bases with no gene match: 11. This CDR3 is built from 17 residues. Germline V gives CDR1 SQVTM, CDR2 ANQGSEA. The DNA of the CDR3 is TGCAGCGTTGATTCCGGACAGGGCGGATTGGGGGCCAACGTCCTGACTTTC. Residues: CSVDSGQGGLGANVLTF.

This clone was detected only a few times. The chain combines TRBV9 with TRBJ2-4, with a weak D call TRBD2 (7 bases). V gave up 4 bases and J gave up 3 bases, with 14 bases separating them. The germline V gene has CDR1 SGDLS and CDR2 YYNGEE. The CDR3 is 15 residues long. DNA of the CDR3: TGTGCCAGCAGCCAAGGGGGGGTCGGCAAAAACATTCAGTACTTC. This encodes CASSQGGVGKNIQYF.

The chain carries TRBV6-5 and TRBJ2-3; D call uncertain. The CDR3 has 14 amino acids. V shed 2 bases and J shed 2 bases, with 8 bases lying between them. Germline CDR1 reads MNHEY; CDR2 reads SVGAGI. The CDR3 here is CASSYGTNTDTQYF. The CDR3 bases are TGTGCCAGCAGTTACGGCACGAACACAGATACGCAGTATTTT.

The gene calls are TRBV2 and TRBJ2-5; 8 bases are shared with TRBD1. The CDR3 has 12 residues. Germline V gene lookup returns CDR1 SNHLY and CDR2 FYNNEI. V dropped 11 bases and J dropped 2; count of bases not matched to a gene: 4. The CDR3 DNA reads TGTGCCGGAGGACAGGGTCAAGAGACCCAGTACTTC. Amino acid sequence: CAGGQGQETQYF.

The chain has TRBV10-3 and TRBJ2-2; 8 nucleotides align to TRBD1. The ends lost 2 bases at V and 2 bases at J; junction bases unmatched: 1. CDR1 and CDR2 (germline): ENHRY, SYGVKD. CDR3 length: 15 amino acids. CDR3 bases: TGTGCCATCAGTGAGGGACAGGGAAACACCGGGGAGCTGTTTTTT. Translating it yields CAISEGQGNTGELFF.

A remark on this clone: The junction does not match germline at one end; this may be a read error. The V call is TRBV7-7, the J call TRBJ2-5; 8 bases agree with TRBD2. The germline V gene encodes CDR1 SSHAT and CDR2 FNYEAQ (reference sequence). The CDR3 is made up of 14 amino acids. In nucleotides, the CDR3 is TGTGCTAGCAGCCCAACGGGGGGGGGAGAGACCCAGTACTTC. Its translation is CASSPTGGGETQYF.

The chain carries TRBV14 and TRBJ1-1; no clear D. CDR1 is SGHDN and CDR2 is FVKESK in the germline V gene. V lost 4 bases and J 7 bases, leaving 10 bases between the germline ends. CDR3 length: 12 amino acids. As DNA, the CDR3 is TGTGCCAGCAGCCGGACGGTAGGTGAAGCTTTCTTT. Amino acid sequence: CASSRTVGEAFF. The entire variable domain, with the rest obtained from reference TRBV14 and TRBJ1-1, is as follows: EAGVTQFPSHSVIEKGQTVTLRCDPISGHDNLYWYRRVMGKEIKFLLHFVKESKQDESGMPNNRFLAERTGGTYSTLKVQPAELEDSGVYFCASSRTVGEAFFGQGTRLTVV.

This clone showed up just once. The J gene is TRBJ2-7, the V gene TRBV30; D gene ambiguous. Per germline, CDR1 GTSNPN and CDR2 SVGIG (reference sequence). The CDR3 is made up of 11 amino acids. V gave up 2 bases and J gave up 9 bases, with 11 bases separating them. The CDR3 DNA sequence: TGTGCCTGGAGTCAACGGCTGGGGCAGTACTTC. Its translation: CAWSQRLGQYF.

The V call is TRBV11-2, the J call TRBJ1-1; the D is unclear. V lost 5 bases and J 8 bases, leaving 15 bases between the germline ends. Germline CDR1 SGHAT, CDR2 FQNNGV. The CDR3 length is 13 residues. The CDR3 loop is CASSQVENREAFF. The CDR3 bases are TGTGCCAGCAGCCAAGTGGAGAATAGGGAAGCTTTCTTT. Using reference TRBV11-2 and TRBJ1-1 for the parts outside the CDR3, the full variable domain is EAGVAQSPRYKIIEKRQSVAFWCNPISGHATLYWYQQILGQGPKLLIQFQNNGVVDDSQLPKDRFSAERLKGVDSTLKIQPAKLEDSAVYLCASSQVENREAFFGQGTRLTVV.